The 23 T cell receptor beta chains given below trace back to one sample, sequenced in a study of blood T cells in healthy people across ages. A sample-barcoded 5' primer and a J-beta primer mix were used in a second PCR of about 7 to 11 cycles. TCRdb re-analysed the 5' RACE reads in MiXCR, keeping a single row per CDR3 protein. The data contain 600,000 to 1,000,000 distinct CDR3 sequences, approximately 25% of them singletons. The sample was also reused in another study, on T cells of mothers and their children.

Material for sequencing was blood. All receptors come from a boy aged 5-17 years in good health.

The table lists this clonotype with a few counts. The chain has TRBV28 and TRBJ2-3; tentative D call: TRBD1 (5 bases). Trimming took off 4 bases at V and 1 base at J, with 18 bases between the two ends. Germline loops: CDR1 MDHEN, CDR2 SYDVKM. This CDR3 spans 17 amino acids. This CDR3 reads CASSSHGAAYGTDTQYF. CDR3 sequence (DNA): TGTGCCAGCAGTTCCCATGGGGCCGCGTACGGCACAGATACGCAGTATTTT.

This clonotype was counted between two and nine times. The rearrangement uses TRBV7-9 and TRBJ2-5; 11 bases fit TRBD1. The last part of the DNA fits TRBJ2-1 better; the J call may be wrong. Germline V gene lookup returns CDR1 SEHNR and CDR2 FQNEAQ (reference sequence). This CDR3 is 15 amino acids long. The DNA of the CDR3 is TGTGCCAGCAGCACCGGACAGGGGGCTTTTGATGAGCAGTTCTTC. Translating gives CASSTGQGAFDEQFF.

The chain couples TRBV7-9 to TRBJ1-4; D gene unclear. V dropped 3 bases and J dropped 6 bases, with 11 bases sitting between them. Germline loops: CDR1 SEHNR, CDR2 FQNEAQ (reference sequence). The CDR3 covers 14 residues. The DNA of the CDR3 is TGTGCCAGCAGCTTCGGCGAATACGATGAAAAACTGTTTTTT. Translating gives CASSFGEYDEKLFF. Drawing the rest from reference TRBV7-9 and TRBJ1-4, the complete variable domain is DTGVSQNPRHKITKRGQNVTFRCDPISEHNRLYWYRQTLGQGPEFLTYFQNEAQLEKSRLLSDRFSAERPKGSFSTLEIQRTEQGDSAMYLCASSFGEYDEKLFFGSGTQLSVL.

Points on this clonotype: The CDR3 does not close with the conserved phenylalanine or tryptophan, likely indicating a read error. The rearrangement uses TRBV25-1 and TRBJ1-2; D gene uncertain. Trimming pared 1 base from V and 5 bases from J, leaving 11 bases between. This CDR3 is built from 14 residues. Germline lookup yields CDR1 MGHDK and CDR2 SYGVNS. CDR3 region: CASSESVGVYGYTL. The CDR3 bases are TGTGCCAGCAGTGAATCGGTCGGTGTATATGGCTACACCCTC.

This chain connects TRBV18 to TRBJ2-1, with D possibly being TRBD1 (5 bases). The CDR3 contains 14 residues. Trimming removed 4 bases from V and 3 bases from J, with 10 bases in between. Looked up from germline, CDR1 is KGHSH and CDR2 is LQKENI. Here the CDR3 reads CASSLSTVYNEQFF. The CDR3 bases are TGTGCCAGCTCACTTTCGACAGTCTACAATGAGCAGTTCTTC.

V and J are TRBV18 and TRBJ2-5; 10 bases are a match to TRBD1. The CDR3 has 16 amino acids. With V trimmed by 4 bases and J by 3 bases, 8 bases remained unmatched. Germline V gives CDR1 KGHSH, CDR2 LQKENI. In DNA form, the CDR3 reads TGTGCCAGCTCACAGACCCCGGGACAGGGGAAAGAGACCCAGTACTTC. Translated, it gives CASSQTPGQGKETQYF.

This chain uses TRBV3-1 with TRBJ2-1, with TRBD1 identical over 7 bases. J lost 2 bases, V lost 7 bases, and 8 bases had no gene match. This CDR3 comprises 15 residues. Germline V CDR1 and CDR2: LGHDT, YNNKEL (reference sequence). The CDR3 region is CASTWKGQAYNEQFF. CDR3 in DNA: TGTGCCAGCACCTGGAAAGGACAGGCCTACAATGAGCAGTTCTTC.

This chain connects TRBV27 to TRBJ2-7; no clear D gene. Germline V CDR1 and CDR2: MNHEY, SMNVEV (reference sequence). CDR3 size: 14 residues. V was clipped by 1 base and J by 4 bases, with 11 bases between them. This chain's CDR3 is CASSLFLTGYEQYF. The CDR3 coding sequence is TGTGCCAGCAGTTTATTTCTGACCGGATACGAGCAGTACTTC.

This clonotype was seen only a few times. The CDR3, as DNA: TGTGCCAGCACTCGCTCGGGAAATAGCAATCAGCCCCAGCATTTT. Protein: CASTRSGNSNQPQHF. This chain uses TRBV6-2 or TRBV6-3 with TRBJ1-5; D is undetermined. Looked up from germline, CDR1 is MNHEY and CDR2 is SVGEGT. With 7 bases removed from V and 0 bases from J, the gap between germline ends came to 13 bases. This CDR3 has 15 amino acids.

This clonotype was detected only a few times. The chain has TRBV7-8 and TRBJ2-3; 8 nucleotides agree with TRBD2. J was trimmed by 1 base and V by 11 bases; bases with no gene match: 14. The CDR3 is 16 amino acids. Germline CDR1 reads SGHVS; CDR2 reads FQNEAQ. The CDR3: CAGRTSGQPGTDTQYF. In DNA, the CDR3 is TGTGCCGGCCGTACTAGCGGTCAACCCGGCACAGATACGCAGTATTTT.

The chain links TRBV28 to TRBJ2-5; TRBD1 matches 7 bases. The J call may be faulty, since TRBJ2-7 better matches the DNA end. Germline V CDR1 and CDR2: MDHEN, SYDVKM. The CDR3 totals 15 residues. The CDR3 loop is CASSLALTGADEQYF. In DNA, the CDR3 is TGTGCCAGCAGTTTAGCCCTTACAGGGGCAGACGAGCAGTACTTC.

The rearrangement uses TRBV25-1 and TRBJ2-7; tentatively, D is TRBD1 (5 bases). Germline CDR1 reads MGHDK; CDR2 reads SYGVNS. V dropped 1 base and J dropped 5 bases, with 12 bases sitting between them. This CDR3 contains 14 residues. Written as DNA, the CDR3 is TGTGCCAGCAGTGAATCGAATACCAGGGACGAGCAGTACTTC. It encodes CASSESNTRDEQYF.

The rearrangement links TRBV5-1 to TRBJ2-5; D perhaps matches TRBD2 (5 bases). The DNA matches TRBJ2-1 better at its end, which makes the J call doubtful. The CDR3 has 13 amino acids. CDR1 SGHRS and CDR2 YFSETQ come from the germline V gene. Written as DNA, the CDR3 is TGCGCCAGCAGGGACTTGCCAGACCATGAGCAGTTCTTC. Amino acids: CASRDLPDHEQFF.

The genes are TRBV6-1 and TRBJ2-1, with a weak D call TRBD1 (6 bases). The end of the DNA fits TRBJ2-5 better, so the J call may be wrong. The CDR3 extends over 12 amino acids. Germline V gene lookup returns CDR1 MNHNS and CDR2 SASEGT. The CDR3 region has the DNA TGTGCCAGCGGACAGACCTGGGAGACCCAGTACTTC. It codes for CASGQTWETQYF.

The chain employs TRBV6-5 and TRBJ2-3; TRBD2 matches at 9 bases. The V gene's germline CDR1 is MNHEY and CDR2 SVGAGI. The CDR3 sequence is 15 residues long. Unmatched junction bases numbered 6, after V lost 5 bases and J lost 3 bases. The CDR3 region is CASSASLAGTDTQYF. CDR3 sequence (DNA): TGTGCCAGCAGTGCGAGTCTAGCGGGGACAGATACGCAGTATTTT.

This clonotype was seen repeatedly, ten times or more. This sequence joins TRBV6-2 or TRBV6-3 and TRBJ2-3, with TRBD1 identical over 9 bases. Germline V gives CDR1 MNHEY, CDR2 SVGEGT. The junction had 12 bases not matched to a gene; V was cut back by 2 bases and J by 6 bases. The CDR3 is 17 residues long. The DNA of the CDR3 is TGTGCCAGCAGTTACCCAACCGGGACAGGGAGCAAGGATACGCAGTATTTT. It yields the protein CASSYPTGTGSKDTQYF.

This clonotype was recorded many times. This sequence joins TRBV5-1 and TRBJ1-1; the D is unclear. V lost 0 bases and J 0 bases, leaving 9 bases between the germline ends. Germline loops: CDR1 SGHRS, CDR2 YFSETQ. The CDR3 covers 15 residues. This CDR3 reads CASSLGSYVNTEAFF. The CDR3 nucleotides read TGCGCCAGCAGCTTGGGGTCTTACGTGAACACTGAAGCTTTCTTT.

The chain couples TRBV28 to TRBJ2-5; the D call may be TRBD1 or TRBD2 (7 bases each). Germline-derived CDR1 and CDR2 are MDHEN and SYDVKM. This CDR3 comprises 16 residues. The V gene lost 5 bases and the J gene lost 7 bases, with 23 bases spanning the gap. The CDR3 bases are TGTGCCAGCAGTCCCGGGGGGCGACCAGCAGGGGGGACCCAGTACTTC. This codes for CASSPGGRPAGGTQYF.

Comment on this clonotype: This is likely a read error, given that the CDR3 carries no conserved phenylalanine or tryptophan at its end. The limits of the CDR3 on the DNA are not certain, so only TCRdb's listed CDR3 is given. The CDR3 is CASSRPGD. The chain uses TRBV7-2 and TRBJ2-7; the table's D call, TRBD1, was not checked against the DNA. The CDR3 sequence runs 8 residues, both termini included. From germline, CDR1 is SGHTA and CDR2 FQGNSA.

DNA of the CDR3: TGTGCCAGCAGCCAACCTCCGGGCTACGAGCAGTACTTC. Translated, it gives CASSQPPGYEQYF. V and J are TRBV14 and TRBJ2-5; unclear D gene. Near its end, the DNA agrees better with TRBJ2-7, so the J call may be wrong. Germline lookup yields CDR1 SGHDN and CDR2 FVKESK. The length of the CDR3 is 13 residues.

This rearrangement joins TRBV10-3 to TRBJ2-5; no clear D gene. V gave up 5 bases and J gave up 2 bases, with 6 bases separating them. The CDR3 runs 12 residues. The germline V gene encodes CDR1 ENHRY and CDR2 SYGVKD. CDR3 DNA sequence: TGTGCCATCAGTTCCAGTCAAGAGACCCAGTACTTC. It yields the protein CAISSSQETQYF.

The J gene is TRBJ1-4, the V gene TRBV20-1, with TRBD1 identical over 7 bases. The CDR3 is 13 amino acids. The V gene's germline CDR1 is DFQATT and CDR2 SNEGSKA (reference sequence). For the CDR3, the DNA is TGCATAGTGCCTGGGGACAGTAATGAAAAACTGTTTTTT. This sequence encodes CIVPGDSNEKLFF.

This clonotype has more than one count but fewer than ten. The genes are TRBV28 and TRBJ2-7; 7 bases align to TRBD1. The trim removed 3 bases at V and 6 bases at J, leaving 11 bases unmatched. Germline V gene data show CDR1 as MDHEN and CDR2 as SYDVKM. The CDR3 covers 15 residues. The CDR3 protein is CASSFSRNRGGEQYF. CDR3 in DNA: TGTGCCAGCAGTTTTAGTAGGAACAGGGGTGGCGAGCAGTACTTC.